The 11 T cell receptor beta chains in this list originate from one sample, sequenced in a study of CD8+CD57+ T cells in acquired aplastic anemia. CD8+CD57+ cell expansion had been shown by flow cytometry in patients chosen for sequencing. The use of genomic DNA as template underpinned the TCR beta VDJ and CDR3 profiling. One entry per CDR3 protein results from TCRdb running MiXCR on the reads. The sample has 150,000 to 200,000 distinct CDR3 sequences; roughly 50% are singletons. Sequenced sample: sorted CD4+, CD8+, or CD8+CD57+ T cells (not recorded which) from PBMCs. The receptors stem from a human donor with aplastic anemia.

This clonotype was counted ten times or more. The genes are TRBV2 and TRBJ1-6; D remains unclear. CDR1 is SNHLY, CDR2 FYNNEI, per germline. The CDR3 has 16 amino acids. Deletions cut 4 bases from V and 4 bases from J, with 14 bases between. CDR3 sequence reads: CASSADHTSYNSPLHF. For the CDR3, the DNA is TGTGCCAGCAGTGCTGACCACACCTCTTATAATTCACCCCTCCACTTT. The variable domain in full, with the rest retrieved from reference TRBV2 and TRBJ1-6, is EPEVTQTPSHQVTQMGQEVILRCVPISNHLYFYWYRQILGQKVEFLVSFYNNEISEKSEIFDDQFSVERPDGSNFTLKIRSTKLEDSAMYFCASSADHTSYNSPLHFGNGTRLTVT.

This clonotype was seen many times. The chain is built from TRBV6-5 and TRBJ1-1, with D hard to call. The CDR3 extends over 13 amino acids. V lost 5 bases and J 3 bases, leaving 10 bases between the germline ends. Germline assignment: CDR1 MNHEY and CDR2 SVGAGI. DNA for the CDR3: TGTGCCAGCAGTCAGGAGGGTTACACTGAAGCTTTCTTT. Its translation is CASSQEGYTEAFF.

At least ten counts were recorded for this clonotype. The V and J genes are TRBV27 and TRBJ2-5, with TRBD2 matching 13 bases. The length of the CDR3 is 16 residues. The germline CDR1 and CDR2 sequences are MNHEY and SMNVEV (reference sequence). With 5 bases clipped from V and 5 bases from J, the junction kept 8 bases outside the gene matches. The CDR3 sequence: CASSQRGTSGIETQYF. As DNA, the CDR3 is TGTGCCAGCAGTCAAAGAGGGACTAGCGGGATTGAGACCCAGTACTTC.

V gene TRBV19 combines with J gene TRBJ1-6; 7 bases fit TRBD1. With 5 bases clipped from V and 6 bases from J, the junction kept 4 bases outside the gene matches. The CDR3 is 14 amino acids. The germline gives CDR1 LNHDA, CDR2 SQIVND (reference sequence). The CDR3 loop reads CASSGGTANSPLHF. CDR3 coding DNA: TGTGCCAGTAGTGGAGGGACAGCTAATTCACCCCTCCACTTT.

This clonotype was counted only a few times. With a much larger clone just one base away, this may be a read error. The chain carries TRBV7-8 and TRBJ2-7; tentatively, D is TRBD1 (6 bases). Germline loops: CDR1 SGHVS, CDR2 FQNEAQ. CDR3 length: 13 amino acids. Trimming cost V 9 bases and J 2 bases, with 14 bases left between them. CDR3 bases: TGTGCCAGTCGCCGGGACATTCCCTACGAGCAGTACTTC. Protein sequence: CASRRDIPYEQYF.

Concerning this clonotype: This may stem from a read error, because a much larger clone lies one nucleotide away. The CDR3 carries no conserved terminal phenylalanine or tryptophan, so it likely arises from a read error. The V and J genes are TRBV27 and TRBJ1-6; 8 bases fit TRBD1. The CDR3 runs to 16 residues. Trimming took 5 bases from V and 2 from J; bases not matched to a gene: 5. CDR1 and CDR2 from the germline V gene are MNHEY and SMNVEV (reference sequence). This chain's CDR3 is CASSEGTGPYNSPLHL. The CDR3 nucleotides are TGTGCCAGCAGTGAAGGGACAGGACCCTATAATTCACCCCTCCACTTA.

This clonotype occurred a few times. V gene TRBV27 combines with J gene TRBJ2-7; tentative D call: TRBD2 (6 bases). Germline CDR1 and CDR2: MNHEY and SMNVEV (reference sequence). The ends were cut back, 6 bases at V and 3 bases at J, with 12 bases in the middle. This CDR3 is 13 amino acids long. As DNA, the CDR3 is TGTGCCAGCAGGTTTGGAGCGGGCTACGAGCAGTACTTC. Translation: CASRFGAGYEQYF.

This clonotype came up many times. J is TRBJ1-2 and V is TRBV6-5, with a possible D match to TRBD1 (5 bases). Germline values: CDR1 MNHEY, CDR2 SVGAGI. The V gene lost 10 bases and the J gene lost 0 bases, with 9 bases spanning the gap. The CDR3 is 12 residues long. Here the CDR3 reads CAIRQTNYGYTF. CDR3 bases: TGTGCCATCCGACAGACTAACTATGGCTACACCTTC.

This clonotype was seen just once. At one boundary the junction diverges from the germline segment, which might be a read error. CDR3: CAISESGDEQFF. The CDR3 nucleotides read TGTGCCATTAGTGAGTCGGGCGATGAGCAGTTCTTC. The chain carries TRBV10-3 and TRBJ2-1; D is undetermined. Germline V gene data show CDR1 as ENHRY and CDR2 as SYGVKD. This CDR3 region has 12 residues.

The chain carries TRBV7-2 and TRBJ2-7; no reliable D call. This CDR3 has 15 amino acids. Deletions cut 1 base from V and 1 base from J, with 11 bases between. Germline CDR1 and CDR2: SGHTA and FQGNSA. The CDR3 loop reads CASSLETVGSYEQYF. In DNA form, the CDR3 reads TGTGCCAGCAGCTTAGAAACGGTGGGGTCCTACGAGCAGTACTTC.

This chain links TRBV7-2 with TRBJ2-7, with D possibly called TRBD1 or TRBD2 (7 bases each). This CDR3 is built from 17 residues. Germline lookup yields CDR1 SGHTA and CDR2 FQGNSA. V lost 7 bases to trimming and J lost 0 bases, with 22 bases between them. The CDR3 DNA is TGTGCCAGCAAGCTATGGTCGGGGGGACAGCGCTCCTACGAGCAGTACTTC. Translating it yields CASKLWSGGQRSYEQYF.